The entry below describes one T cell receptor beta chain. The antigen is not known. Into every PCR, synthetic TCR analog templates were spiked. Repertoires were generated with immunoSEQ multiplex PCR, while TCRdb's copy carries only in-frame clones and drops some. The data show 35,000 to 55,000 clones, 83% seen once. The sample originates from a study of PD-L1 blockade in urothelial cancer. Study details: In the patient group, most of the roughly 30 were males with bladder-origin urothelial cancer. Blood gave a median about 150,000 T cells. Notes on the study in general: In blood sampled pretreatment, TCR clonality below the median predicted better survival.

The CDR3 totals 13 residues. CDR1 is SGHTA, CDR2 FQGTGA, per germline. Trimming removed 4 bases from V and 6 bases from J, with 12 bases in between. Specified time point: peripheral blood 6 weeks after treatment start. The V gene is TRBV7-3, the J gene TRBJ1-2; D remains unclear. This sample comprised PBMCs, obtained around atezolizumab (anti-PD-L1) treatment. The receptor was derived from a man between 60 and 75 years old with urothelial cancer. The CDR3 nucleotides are TGTGCCAGCAGCTCAACAGACACCGATGGCTACACCTTC. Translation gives CASSSTDTDGYTF.